The 9 T cell receptor beta chains in this list originate from one sample, sequenced in a study of early T cells in non-severe SARS-CoV-2 infection. One entry per CDR3 protein results from TCRdb running MiXCR on the 5' RACE reads. The table has under 100,000 distinct CDR3 sequences, 8% to 13% seen once. Sequenced: whole blood. The receptors stem from an adult who was a healthcare worker with PCR-confirmed SARS-CoV-2 infection or an uninfected control (not recorded which).

This clonotype came up a few times. The chain uses TRBV12-3 or TRBV12-4 and TRBJ1-5; TRBD1 matches 9 bases. The ends lost 5 bases at V and 1 base at J; junction bases unmatched: 3. There are 15 residues in the CDR3. CDR3 in amino acids: CASSRDRESNQPQHF. The CDR3 DNA reads as TGTGCCAGCAGTAGGGACAGGGAAAGCAATCAGCCCCAGCATTTT.

This clonotype has a handful of counts. V is TRBV28 and J is TRBJ2-7; TRBD1 might be the D (5 bases). The CDR3 runs 14 residues. Germline CDR1 and CDR2: MDHEN and SYDVKM. Trimming took off 7 bases at V and 6 bases at J, with 19 bases between the two ends. The CDR3 nucleotides are TGTGCCAGCAACCCGGCAGGGTTTATGCGCGAGCAGTACTTC. It translates to CASNPAGFMREQYF.

The chain recombines TRBV6-5 with TRBJ2-1, with D maybe TRBD1 (6 bases). CDR1 is MNHEY, CDR2 SVGAGI, per germline. The CDR3 is 15 residues long. V lost 0 bases and J lost 8, with 14 bases in between. CDR3 residues: CASSYSIIPGDEQFF. The CDR3 DNA reads TGTGCCAGCAGTTACTCGATTATTCCAGGGGATGAGCAGTTCTTC.

This clonotype appeared a few times. The rearrangement uses TRBV7-3 and TRBJ2-6, with TRBD1 identical over 8 bases. CDR1 SGHTA and CDR2 FQGTGA come from the germline V gene. The V gene end was trimmed by 2 bases and the J gene end by 0 bases; junction bases not matched to a gene: 9. The CDR3 is 19 amino acids. The DNA for the CDR3 is TGTGCCAGCAGCTTACTCCCACAGGGGGTGTACTCTGGGGCCAACGTCCTGACTTTC. It encodes CASSLLPQGVYSGANVLTF.

Only a few counts were recorded for this clonotype. This chain connects TRBV7-9 to TRBJ2-7; the D is unclear. Between the trimmed V and J ends, which lost 2 bases and 12 bases, there was a span of 11 bases. There are 11 residues in the CDR3. The V gene's germline CDR1 is SEHNR and CDR2 FQNEAQ (reference sequence). In DNA, the CDR3 is TGTGCCAGCAGCTTATTCGATAAGTCGTACTTC. This codes for CASSLFDKSYF.

This CDR3 is CSAVRLGGGDTQYF. The CDR3 nucleotides are TGCAGTGCTGTCAGACTAGGCGGGGGGGATACGCAGTATTTT. V gene TRBV20-1 combines with J gene TRBJ2-3; 8 bases line up with TRBD2. Losses at the gene ends were 5 bases for V and 6 bases for J; bases not matched to a gene: 10. Germline CDR1 and CDR2: DFQATT and SNEGSKA (reference sequence). The CDR3 extends over 14 amino acids.

The gene calls are TRBV5-1 and TRBJ2-7, with 7 bases lining up with TRBD2. The CDR3 consists of 14 residues. After removal of 4 bases from V and 3 bases from J, the junction contained 7 bases not matched to a gene. CDR1 and CDR2 from the germline V gene are SGHRS and YFSETQ. The CDR3 DNA reads as TGCGCCAGCAGCCCCGGGAGGTTGAACTACGAGCAGTACTTC. Translating it yields CASSPGRLNYEQYF.

This clonotype was found many times. The CDR3 nucleotides are TGTGCCAGTAGTATAGCTGGCAGGCTTCACAATGAGCAGTTCTTC. Amino acid sequence: CASSIAGRLHNEQFF. V usage is TRBV19 and J usage is TRBJ2-1; D gene unclear. The CDR3 is 15 residues long. Per the germline V gene, CDR1 is LNHDA and CDR2 is SQIVND (reference sequence). Trimming removed 1 base from V and 5 bases from J, with 12 bases in between.

This clonotype was seen more than once but under ten times. The V call is TRBV19, the J call TRBJ1-4; D gene uncertain. Germline CDR1 is LNHDA and CDR2 is SQIVND (reference sequence). CDR3 size: 14 residues. V was shortened by 2 bases and J by 5 bases, with 9 bases between the two germline ends. The DNA for the CDR3 is TGTGCCAGTAGTATAACCAGACTGAATGAAAAACTGTTTTTT. It codes for CASSITRLNEKLFF.